This TCR beta chain was sequenced for a study of blood T cell repertoires in COVID-19 (dated by TCRdb to the early 2020s). For the wider study: Samples from collaborators originated in the United States, Italy and Spain and spanned both the acute and convalescent phases of COVID-19. Nearly every sample came with metadata listing a de-identified subject ID, COVID-19 status, age in years and sex. The material from the prospective study consisted of cDNA or gDNA derived from T cells, B-cell-depleted T cells, or PBMCs. The samples were drawn from the first 160 participants of the ongoing ImmuneRACE study and from 1,254 subjects provided by 6 global collaborators. A freely available public database, intended as a resource for researchers studying the immune response to SARS-CoV-2, is where the repertoires were released. Deeply sampled blood TCRbeta repertoires from subjects exposed to, actively infected with, or recovered from COVID-19 were included in the dataset. Where HLA class I and class II types were available, the types were taken from metadata supplied by the sample provider, not from assay-based typing.

The germline V gene supplies CDR1 SGDLS and CDR2 YYNGEE. The CDR3 spans 13 residues, from the cysteine through the phenylalanine. The only DNA kept is the CDR3, 39 bases in frame from the first base. Trimming removed 6 bases from V and 1 base from J, leaving 8 bases between the germline ends. What the work shows at the level of the full study, not this receptor alone: The amount of clinical and demographic metadata varied by source and participant and was provided uncurated.

As regards this clone: What antigen it recognizes has not been identified. No much larger clone exists at a distance of one base, and base qualities are not known.

Collaborating institutions collected whole blood in K2EDTA tubes following their own protocols. For TCRbeta analysis, collaborator samples were shipped as frozen whole blood, as isolated PBMCs, or as DNA extracted from either sample type. TCRbeta CDR3 regions were amplified from genomic DNA using the immunoSEQ Assay, a bias-controlled multiplex PCR. The paper's processing steps were these. The number of nucleated cells in each sample was estimated from the amplification of reference gene primers within the assay. To quantify the absolute abundance of each unique TCRbeta CDR3 rearrangement, sequence reads were collapsed and filtered. For each sample, productive Simpson clonality was calculated by taking the square root of Simpson's diversity index across productive rearrangements. Imported from immuneACCESS, the table was reduced by TCRdb to in-frame sequences with V and J called. These copies leave out some clones; in studies compared against another copy, an unresolved V gene accounts for under half, and the cause of the remainder is not known. That table is the source of V, J and clone size, and D and trimming were worked out from the DNA. The sample includes fewer than 150,000 clones, with 80% to 90% observed a single time. Jointly, the top ten make up around 13% of the sample.

The rearrangement combines TRBV9 with TRBJ2-1, with the D gene uncertain. What was sequenced was peripheral blood. The TCR was taken from a human donor in a cohort sampled during active COVID-19. The DNA sequence reads TGTGCCAGCACCTCCACTTCCTACAATGAGCAGTTCTTC. It specifies CASTSTSYNEQFF.